The T cell receptor (beta chain) under discussion was sequenced for a study of T cells in localized non-small cell lung cancer. Study-level results: Uninvolved adjacent lung showed peak T cell clonality, exceeding tumor. Appearance in adjacent lung was seen for a median about 59 of the top 100 tumor clones. Higher blood T cell density tracked longer overall survival. The tumor had only one region sequenced, so heterogeneity remains possible.

Concerning this clone itself: What it binds is unknown.

The CDR3 sequence is 14 residues long. The V and J ends lost 5 bases and 10 bases respectively, with 17 bases between them. CDR1 and CDR2 from the germline V gene are SGHVS and FNYEAQ. Profiled with immunoSEQ multiplex PCR; TCRdb holds only in-frame clones, not every one. The table lists around 130,000 clones, approximately 88% of them singletons, with around 1.8% in the top ten. Sequencing used peripheral blood, obtained before any cancer treatment. The source is an older female donor with stage I lung adenocarcinoma. The chain combines TRBV7-6 with TRBJ1-4; D is unclear. The DNA for the CDR3 is TGTGCCAGCAGCCCCTCGGCGGGGTTCGGAAAACTGTTTTTT. Protein: CASSPSAGFGKLFF. Drawing the rest from reference TRBV7-6 and TRBJ1-4, the complete variable domain is GAGVSQSPRYKVTKRGQDVALRCDPISGHVSLYWYRQALGQGPEFLTYFNYEAQQDKSGLPNDRFSAERPEGSISTLTIQRTEQRDSAMYRCASSPSAGFGKLFFGSGTQLSVL.